This entry describes one TCR beta chain. Antigen: not known. These data belong to a study of shared clonotypes between healthy human individuals. Study-level background: With ages of 18 to 49, the donors were two women and a few men. Study observations and caveats: An anticipated effect of sequencing depth on clonotype sharing among donors was recognized.

TCRdb's table, derived via immunoSEQ multiplex PCR, lists solely in-frame clones and lacks some. The data show 450,000 to 600,000 clones, 60% to 85% seen once. With 1 base removed from V and 7 bases from J, the gap between germline ends came to 13 bases. There are 14 residues in the CDR3. Germline V CDR1 and CDR2: SGHTA, FQGNSA. Material: PBMCs. This receptor was taken from a woman in her thirties or forties in good health. Some clones in this sample may be carry-over from other donors' samples. V is TRBV7-2 and J is TRBJ1-1, with D unresolved. The DNA for the CDR3 is TGTGCCAGCAGCTTAGACATGTACACCTTTGAAGCTTTCTTT. Translation gives CASSLDMYTFEAFF. Using reference TRBV7-2 and TRBJ1-1 for the parts outside the CDR3, the full variable domain is GAGVSQSPSNKVTEKGKDVELRCDPISGHTALYWYRQSLGQGLEFLIYFQGNSAPDKSGLPSDRFSAERTGGSVSTLTIQRTQQEDSAVYLCASSLDMYTFEAFFGQGTRLTVV.